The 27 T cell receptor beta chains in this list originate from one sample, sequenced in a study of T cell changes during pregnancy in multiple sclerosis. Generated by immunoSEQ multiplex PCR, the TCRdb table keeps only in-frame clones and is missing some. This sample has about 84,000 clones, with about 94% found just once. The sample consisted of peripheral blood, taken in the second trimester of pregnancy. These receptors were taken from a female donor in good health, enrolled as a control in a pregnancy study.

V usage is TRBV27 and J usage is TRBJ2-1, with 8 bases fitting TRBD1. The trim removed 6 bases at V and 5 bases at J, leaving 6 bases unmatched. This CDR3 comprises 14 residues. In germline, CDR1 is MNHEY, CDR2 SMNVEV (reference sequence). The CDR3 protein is CASRQGGVNNEQFF. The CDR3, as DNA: TGTGCCAGCAGACAGGGGGGCGTTAACAATGAGCAGTTCTTC.

The chain's CDR3 is CASSLAWGGETQYF. In nucleotides, the CDR3 is TGTGCCAGCAGCTTAGCTTGGGGCGGCGAGACCCAGTACTTC. This sequence joins TRBV7-2 and TRBJ2-5; a weak D match, TRBD1 (5 bases). CDR1 is SGHTA, CDR2 FQGNSA, per germline. V dropped 0 bases and J dropped 5 bases, with 10 bases sitting between them. This CDR3 spans 14 amino acids. The full variable domain, rest sourced from reference TRBV7-2 and TRBJ2-5, is GAGVSQSPSNKVTEKGKDVELRCDPISGHTALYWYRQSLGQGLEFLIYFQGNSAPDKSGLPSDRFSAERTGGSVSTLTIQRTQQEDSAVYLCASSLAWGGETQYFGPGTRLLVL.

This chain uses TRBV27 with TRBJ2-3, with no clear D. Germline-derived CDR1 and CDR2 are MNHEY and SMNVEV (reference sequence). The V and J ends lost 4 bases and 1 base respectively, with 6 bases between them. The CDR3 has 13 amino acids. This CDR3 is CASSSSGTDTQYF. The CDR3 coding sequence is TGTGCCAGCAGTTCGTCGGGCACAGATACGCAGTATTTT.

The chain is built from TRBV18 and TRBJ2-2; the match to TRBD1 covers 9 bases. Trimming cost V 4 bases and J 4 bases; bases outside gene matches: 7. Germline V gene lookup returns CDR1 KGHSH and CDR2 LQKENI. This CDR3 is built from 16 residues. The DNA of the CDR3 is TGTGCCAGCTCACTTAATCCACAGGGGGCCACCGGGGAGCTGTTTTTT. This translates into CASSLNPQGATGELFF.

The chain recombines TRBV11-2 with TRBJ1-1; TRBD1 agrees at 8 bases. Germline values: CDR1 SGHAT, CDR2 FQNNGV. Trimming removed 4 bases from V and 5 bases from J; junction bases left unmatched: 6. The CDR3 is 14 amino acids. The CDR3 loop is CASSSDRVGTEAFF. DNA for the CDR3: TGTGCCAGCAGCTCGGACAGGGTCGGAACTGAAGCTTTCTTT.

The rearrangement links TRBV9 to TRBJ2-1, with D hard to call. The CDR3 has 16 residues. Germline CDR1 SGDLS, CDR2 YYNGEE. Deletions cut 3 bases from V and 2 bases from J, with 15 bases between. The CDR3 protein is CASSATAGGTYNEQFF. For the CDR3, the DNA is TGTGCCAGCAGCGCCACCGCCGGCGGCACCTACAATGAGCAGTTCTTC.

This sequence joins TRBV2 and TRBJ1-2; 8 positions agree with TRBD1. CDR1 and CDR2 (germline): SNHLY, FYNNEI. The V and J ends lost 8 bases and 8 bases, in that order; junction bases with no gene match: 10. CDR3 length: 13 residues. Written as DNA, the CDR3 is TGTGCCAGCGACCGGACAGGGTTTGACGGCTACACCTTC. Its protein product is CASDRTGFDGYTF.

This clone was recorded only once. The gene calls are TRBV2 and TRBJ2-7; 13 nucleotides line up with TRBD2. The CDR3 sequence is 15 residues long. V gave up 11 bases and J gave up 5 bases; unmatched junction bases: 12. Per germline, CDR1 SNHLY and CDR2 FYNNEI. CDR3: CAAAGLAGVSDEQYF. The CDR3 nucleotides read TGTGCCGCCGCAGGACTAGCGGGAGTTAGTGACGAGCAGTACTTC.

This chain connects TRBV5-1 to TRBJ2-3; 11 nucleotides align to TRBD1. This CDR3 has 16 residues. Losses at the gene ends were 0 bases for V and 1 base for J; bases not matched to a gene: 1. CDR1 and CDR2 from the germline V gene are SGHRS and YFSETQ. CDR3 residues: CASSLGTGGGTDTQYF. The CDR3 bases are TGCGCCAGCAGCTTGGGGACAGGGGGCGGCACAGATACGCAGTATTTT.

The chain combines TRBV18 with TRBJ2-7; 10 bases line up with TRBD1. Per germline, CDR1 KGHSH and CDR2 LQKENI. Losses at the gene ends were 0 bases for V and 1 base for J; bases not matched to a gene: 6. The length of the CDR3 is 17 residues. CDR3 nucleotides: TGTGCCAGCTCACCACCGAAAGGGACAGGGGATTCCTACGAGCAGTACTTC. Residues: CASSPPKGTGDSYEQYF.

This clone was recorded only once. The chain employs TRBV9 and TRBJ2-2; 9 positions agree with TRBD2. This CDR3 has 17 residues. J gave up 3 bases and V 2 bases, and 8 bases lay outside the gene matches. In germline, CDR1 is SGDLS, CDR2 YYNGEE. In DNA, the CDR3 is TGTGCCAGCAGCGTCGGTAGCGGGAGAGCTGACACCGGGGAGCTGTTTTTT. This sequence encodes CASSVGSGRADTGELFF.

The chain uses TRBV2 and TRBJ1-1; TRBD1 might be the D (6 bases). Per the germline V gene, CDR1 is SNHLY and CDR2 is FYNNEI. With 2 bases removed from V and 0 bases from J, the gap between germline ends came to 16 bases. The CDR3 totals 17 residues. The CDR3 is CASSEIIGQLLNTEAFF. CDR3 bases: TGTGCCAGCAGTGAAATTATAGGACAGCTATTGAACACTGAAGCTTTCTTT.

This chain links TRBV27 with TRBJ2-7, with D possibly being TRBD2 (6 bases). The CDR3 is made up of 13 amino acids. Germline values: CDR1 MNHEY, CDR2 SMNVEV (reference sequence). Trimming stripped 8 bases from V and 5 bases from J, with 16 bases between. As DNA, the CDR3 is TGTGCCAGCCACGGGGAGGTCCCCAACGAGCAGTACTTC. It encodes CASHGEVPNEQYF.

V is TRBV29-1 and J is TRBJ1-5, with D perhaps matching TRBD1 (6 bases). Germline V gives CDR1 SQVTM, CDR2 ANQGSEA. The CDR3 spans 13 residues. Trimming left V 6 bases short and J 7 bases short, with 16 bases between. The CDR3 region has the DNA TGCAGCGTGGTTGAGGGGGTGGGCCAGCCCCAGCATTTT. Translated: CSVVEGVGQPQHF. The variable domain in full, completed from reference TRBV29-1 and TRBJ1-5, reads SAVISQKPSRDICQRGTSLTIQCQVDSQVTMMFWYRQQPGQSLTLIATANQGSEATYESGFVIDKFPISRPNLTFSTLTVSNMSPEDSSIYLCSVVEGVGQPQHFGDGTRLSIL.

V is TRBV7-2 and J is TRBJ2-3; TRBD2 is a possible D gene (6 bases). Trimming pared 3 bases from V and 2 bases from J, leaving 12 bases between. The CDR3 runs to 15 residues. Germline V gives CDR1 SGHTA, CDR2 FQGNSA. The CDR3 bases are TGTGCCAGCAGCTTTAGCGGAGCGCACACAGATACGCAGTATTTT. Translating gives CASSFSGAHTDTQYF.

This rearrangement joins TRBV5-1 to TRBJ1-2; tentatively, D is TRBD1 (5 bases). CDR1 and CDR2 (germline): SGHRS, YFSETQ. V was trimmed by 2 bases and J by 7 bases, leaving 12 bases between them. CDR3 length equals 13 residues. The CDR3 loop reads CASSFVQGTGYTF. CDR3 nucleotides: TGCGCCAGCAGCTTTGTCCAGGGTACTGGCTACACCTTC.

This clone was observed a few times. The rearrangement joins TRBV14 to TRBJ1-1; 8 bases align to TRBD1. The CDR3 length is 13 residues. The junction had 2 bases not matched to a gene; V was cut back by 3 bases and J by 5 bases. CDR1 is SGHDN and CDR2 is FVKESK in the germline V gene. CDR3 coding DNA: TGTGCCAGCAGCCAGGACAGGGAAACTGAAGCTTTCTTT. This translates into CASSQDRETEAFF.

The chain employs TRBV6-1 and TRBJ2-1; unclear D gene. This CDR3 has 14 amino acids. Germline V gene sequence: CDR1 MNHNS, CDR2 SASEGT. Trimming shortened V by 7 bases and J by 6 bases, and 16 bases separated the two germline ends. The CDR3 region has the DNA TGTGCCAGCAAATACAGCCTCCTACCCAATGAGCAGTTCTTC. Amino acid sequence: CASKYSLLPNEQFF.

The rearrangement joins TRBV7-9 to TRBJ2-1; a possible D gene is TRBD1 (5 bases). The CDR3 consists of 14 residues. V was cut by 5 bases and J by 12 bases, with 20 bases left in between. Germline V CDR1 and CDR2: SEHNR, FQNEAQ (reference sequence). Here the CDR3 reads CASSHPSQAFGQFF. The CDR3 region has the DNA TGTGCCAGCAGCCACCCTTCACAGGCCTTCGGGCAGTTCTTC.

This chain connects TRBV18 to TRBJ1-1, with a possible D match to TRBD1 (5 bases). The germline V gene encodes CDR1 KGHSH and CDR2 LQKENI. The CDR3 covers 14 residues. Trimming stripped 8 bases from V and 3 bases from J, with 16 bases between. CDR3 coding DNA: TGTGCCAGCCCCCTCCCCGCAGGGCACACTGAAGCTTTCTTT. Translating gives CASPLPAGHTEAFF. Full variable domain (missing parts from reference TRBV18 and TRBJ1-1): NAGVMQNPRHLVRRRGQEARLRCSPMKGHSHVYWYRQLPEEGLKFMVYLQKENIIDESGMPKERFSAEFPKEGPSILRIQQVVRGDSAAYFCASPLPAGHTEAFFGQGTRLTVV.

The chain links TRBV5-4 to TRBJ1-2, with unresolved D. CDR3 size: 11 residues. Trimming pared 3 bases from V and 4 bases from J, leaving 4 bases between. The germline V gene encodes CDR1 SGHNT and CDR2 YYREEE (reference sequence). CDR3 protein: CASSSLYGYTF. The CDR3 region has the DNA TGTGCCAGCAGCTCCCTCTATGGCTACACCTTC.

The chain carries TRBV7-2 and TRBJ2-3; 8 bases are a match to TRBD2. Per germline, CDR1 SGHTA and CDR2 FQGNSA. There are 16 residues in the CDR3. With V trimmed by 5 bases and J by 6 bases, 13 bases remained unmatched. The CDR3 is CASSPLRGGLGDTQYF. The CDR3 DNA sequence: TGTGCCAGCAGCCCACTTCGGGGGGGATTGGGTGATACGCAGTATTTT.

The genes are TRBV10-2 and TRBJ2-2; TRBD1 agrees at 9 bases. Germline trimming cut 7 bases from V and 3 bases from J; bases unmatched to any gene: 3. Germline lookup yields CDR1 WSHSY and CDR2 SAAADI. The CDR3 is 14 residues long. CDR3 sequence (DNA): TGCGCCAGCACCAGACAGGGGGACACCGGGGAGCTGTTTTTT. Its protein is CASTRQGDTGELFF.

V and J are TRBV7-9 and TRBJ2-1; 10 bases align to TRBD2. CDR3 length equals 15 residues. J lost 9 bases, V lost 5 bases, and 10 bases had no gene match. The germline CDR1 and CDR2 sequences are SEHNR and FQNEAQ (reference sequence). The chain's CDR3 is CASSGGGLAYGEQFF. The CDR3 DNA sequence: TGTGCCAGCAGCGGCGGGGGACTAGCGTACGGTGAGCAGTTCTTC.

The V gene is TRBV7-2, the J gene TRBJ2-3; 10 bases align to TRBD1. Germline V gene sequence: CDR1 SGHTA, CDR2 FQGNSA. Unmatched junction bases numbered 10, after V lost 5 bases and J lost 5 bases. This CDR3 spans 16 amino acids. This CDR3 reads CASSPTRQGAIDTQYF. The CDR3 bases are TGTGCCAGCAGCCCCACCCGACAGGGGGCAATAGATACGCAGTATTTT.

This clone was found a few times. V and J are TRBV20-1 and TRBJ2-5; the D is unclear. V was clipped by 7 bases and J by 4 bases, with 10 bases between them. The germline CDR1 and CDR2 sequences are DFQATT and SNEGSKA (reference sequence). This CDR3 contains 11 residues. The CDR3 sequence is CSGQLSETQYF. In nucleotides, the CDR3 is TGCAGTGGTCAGTTATCAGAGACCCAGTACTTC.

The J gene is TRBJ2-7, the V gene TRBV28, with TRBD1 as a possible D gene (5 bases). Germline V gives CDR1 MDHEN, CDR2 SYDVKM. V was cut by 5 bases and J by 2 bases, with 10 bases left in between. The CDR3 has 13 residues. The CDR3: CASSPRVTYEQYF. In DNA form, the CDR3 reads TGTGCCAGCAGTCCCAGGGTTACCTACGAGCAGTACTTC.